This is a list of T cell receptor beta chains from one sample in a study of T cell repertoires in cytomegalovirus infection. Using its own MiXCR run on the reads, TCRdb lists one record per CDR3 protein. The data contain 450,000 to 600,000 distinct CDR3 sequences, 10% to 12% of them seen just once; the ten biggest clones take up approximately 10%. Sequencing was carried out using PBMCs. These receptors all stem from a human donor in good health (CMV status not recorded). Some clones in this sample may be carry-over from other donors' samples. CDR3s include the opening cysteine and the closing phenylalanine or tryptophan. The D gene is left open where the match is weak. Some rows mark clone size as missing; the rest say once, few, many or name a class of expanded clone.

>TRBV19|NA|TRBJ1-1|NA
CASTYTVNTEAFF
TGTGCCAGTACTTACACCGTGAACACTGAAGCTTTCTTT
>TRBV18|NA|TRBJ1-2|many
CASSPGAAKTNYGYTF
TGTGCCAGCTCACCAGGCGCAGCTAAAACTAACTATGGCTACACCTTC
>TRBV7-2|NA|TRBJ1-2|many
CASSPNGDGNYGYTF
TGTGCCAGCAGCCCCAATGGAGACGGGAACTATGGCTACACCTTC
>TRBV10-3|NA|TRBJ2-1|few
CAISESVVSYNEQFF
TGTGCCATCAGTGAGAGCGTGGTCTCCTACAATGAGCAGTTCTTC
>TRBV9|TRBD2|TRBJ2-5|few
CASSVGVRGGGLIGETQYF
TGTGCCAGCAGCGTAGGGGTAAGGGGCGGGGGGCTTATAGGGGAGACCCAGTACTTC
>TRBV6-2/TRBV6-3|NA|TRBJ2-2|few
CASRPGQGVMTGELFF
TGTGCCTCTCGACCGGGACAAGGGGTAATGACCGGGGAGCTGTTTTTT
>TRBV23-1|TRBD2|TRBJ2-2|many
CASSQGLAASNTGELFF
TGCGCCAGCAGTCAAGGACTAGCTGCTTCGAACACCGGGGAGCTGTTTTTT
>TRBV12-3/TRBV12-4|NA|TRBJ1-5|many
CASSLIGGGGNQPQHF
TGTGCCAGCAGTCTTATAGGCGGGGGCGGCAATCAGCCCCAGCATTTT
>TRBV6-5|TRBD1|TRBJ1-1|few
CASSQKQGIAEAFF
TGTGCCAGCAGTCAGAAACAGGGGATCGCTGAAGCTTTCTTT
>TRBV20-1|TRBD2|TRBJ2-2|NA
CSARGKGGRRTGELFF
TGCAGTGCTAGAGGGAAGGGCGGGAGGAGGACCGGGGAGCTGTTTTTT
>TRBV29-1|NA|TRBJ2-6|NA
CSAGVSGANVLTF
TGCAGCGCGGGTGTCTCTGGGGCCAACGTCCTGACTTTC
>TRBV14|TRBD1|TRBJ1-2|few
CASSQDPRDRDYYGYTF
TGTGCCAGCAGCCAAGATCCTCGGGACAGGGATTACTATGGCTACACCTTC
>TRBV7-6|TRBD1|TRBJ2-1|many
CACSQAQGASYNEQFF
TGTGCCTGCTCCCAAGCCCAGGGGGCTTCCTACAATGAGCAGTTCTTC
>TRBV7-8|TRBD1|TRBJ1-1|many
CASSLARGGTEAFF
TGTGCCAGCAGCTTAGCCAGGGGGGGCACTGAAGCTTTCTTT
>TRBV28|TRBD2|TRBJ2-5|NA
CASWGWGEGLAKEGQYF
TGTGCCAGCTGGGGCTGGGGGGAGGGACTCGCTAAGGAGGGCCAGTACTTC
>TRBV5-6|NA|TRBJ2-1|many
CASSSGGRGNEQFF
TGTGCCAGCAGCTCTGGGGGACGAGGCAATGAGCAGTTCTTC
>TRBV5-1|NA|TRBJ1-1|many
CASSRDRLDTEAFF
TGCGCCAGCAGCCGCGACAGGCTCGACACTGAAGCTTTCTTT
>TRBV29-1|NA|TRBJ2-7|few
CSVEEQASSYEQYF
TGCAGCGTTGAAGAACAGGCGAGCTCCTACGAGCAGTACTTC
>TRBV12-5|NA|TRBJ2-7|many
CASGLGDGREQYF
TGTGCTAGTGGTTTGGGGGACGGAAGGGAGCAGTACTTC
>TRBV11-2|NA|TRBJ2-3|many
CASSLDLSGTDTQYF
TGTGCCAGCAGCTTAGATCTTTCCGGCACAGATACGCAGTATTTT
>TRBV6-1|TRBD1|TRBJ2-7|many
CASSEAKGDRDYEQYF
TGTGCCAGCAGTGAAGCGAAGGGGGACAGGGACTACGAGCAGTACTTC
>TRBV7-3|NA|TRBJ2-5|many
CASSARPVGTQYF
TGTGCCAGCAGCGCCCGGCCTGTGGGGACCCAGTACTTC
>TRBV27|NA|TRBJ2-7|NA
CASKEWPFSYEQYF
TGTGCCAGCAAGGAATGGCCGTTTTCCTACGAGCAGTACTTC
>TRBV7-2|NA|TRBJ2-5|many
CASSLGARKETQYF
TGTGCCAGCAGCTTAGGGGCTCGGAAGGAGACCCAGTACTTC
>TRBV20-1|TRBD1|TRBJ1-4|many
CSVSGQAMLNEKLFF
TGCAGTGTCAGCGGACAGGCCATGCTTAATGAAAAACTGTTTTTT
>TRBV14|TRBD2|TRBJ2-7|few
CASSQWGLAGSSYEQYF
TGTGCCAGCAGCCAATGGGGACTAGCGGGCAGCTCCTACGAGCAGTACTTC
>TRBV28|TRBD1|TRBJ2-6|many
CASRPGTGAFSGANVLTF
TGTGCCAGCAGACCCGGGACAGGGGCCTTCTCTGGGGCCAACGTCCTGACTTTC
>TRBV9|TRBD1|TRBJ2-3|NA
CASSPGQVRTDTQYF
TGTGCCAGCAGCCCAGGACAGGTCCGGACAGATACGCAGTATTTT
>TRBV6-1|TRBD2|TRBJ2-3|many
CAGSGGNTDTQYF
TGTGCCGGGAGCGGGGGGAACACAGATACGCAGTATTTT
>TRBV7-2|NA|TRBJ2-1|many
CASSQSGPPKRQFF
TGTGCCAGCAGCCAATCCGGACCCCCAAAAAGGCAGTTCTTC
>TRBV7-3|TRBD2|TRBJ2-3|NA
CASSLKAASGRAGTDTQYF
TGTGCCAGCAGCTTAAAGGCGGCTAGCGGGAGGGCCGGCACAGATACGCAGTATTTT
>TRBV4-2|NA|TRBJ2-7|many
CASSHHGESSYEQYF
TGTGCCAGCAGCCATCACGGGGAGAGCTCCTACGAGCAGTACTTC